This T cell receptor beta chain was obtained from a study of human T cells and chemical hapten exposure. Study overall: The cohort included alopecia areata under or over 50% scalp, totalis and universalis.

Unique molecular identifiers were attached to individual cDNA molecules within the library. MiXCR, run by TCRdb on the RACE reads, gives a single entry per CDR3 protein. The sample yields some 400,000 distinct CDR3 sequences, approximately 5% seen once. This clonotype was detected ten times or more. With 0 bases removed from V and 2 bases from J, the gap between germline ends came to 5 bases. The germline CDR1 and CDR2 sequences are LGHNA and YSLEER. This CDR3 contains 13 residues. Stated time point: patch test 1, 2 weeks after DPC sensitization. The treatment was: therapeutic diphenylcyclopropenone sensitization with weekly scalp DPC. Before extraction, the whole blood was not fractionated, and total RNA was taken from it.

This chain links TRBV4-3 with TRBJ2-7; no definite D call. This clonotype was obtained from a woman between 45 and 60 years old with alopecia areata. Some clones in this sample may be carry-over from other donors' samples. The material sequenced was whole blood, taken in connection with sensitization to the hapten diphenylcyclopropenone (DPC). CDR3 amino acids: CASSQELAYEQYF. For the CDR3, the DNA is TGCGCCAGCAGCCAAGAATTGGCCTACGAGCAGTACTTC.